This TCR beta chain was profiled in a study of cytomegalovirus exposure and HLA in healthy donors. Points from the study as a whole: Later on, a genetic analysis was performed. It linked a missense variant in DCLRE1C with V- and J-gene trimming of TCR beta. Data from an earlier analysis indicated that most TCR beta V segments were productive either about 87% or about 30% of the time. Rarity held for most TCR sequences, but there were some public TCRs that occurred in many donors. Donors belonging to an Asian-associated ancestry cluster reportedly showed fewer N-insertions in productive TCRs than the approximately 680-donor mean, according to what a later analysis found.

A multiplex PCR was run with 60 Vbeta primers and 13 Jbeta primers. The assay was immunoSEQ multiplex PCR, and TCRdb's table has in-frame clones only and misses some. The sample carries over 150,000 clones, about 76% recorded once. The CDR3 has 14 residues. Deletions cut 0 bases from V and 9 bases from J, with 15 bases between. CDR1 and CDR2 (germline): SGDLS, YYNGEE. Turning to this clone: The antigen remains unidentified.

The rearrangement links TRBV9 to TRBJ2-5; weak D call: TRBD2 (6 bases). Source material: PBMCs. This sequence was found in a woman aged 40 to 50 in good health and CMV-seropositive. CDR3 residues: CASSVGSVREAQYF. The CDR3 DNA follows: TGTGCCAGCAGCGTAGGATCTGTTAGGGAGGCCCAGTACTTC. Based on the CDR3 plus reference TRBV9 and TRBJ2-5, the full variable domain is DSGVTQTPKHLITATGQRVTLRCSPRSGDLSVYWYQQSLDQGLQFLIQYYNGEERAKGNILERFSAQQFPDLHSELNLSSLELGDSALYFCASSVGSVREAQYFGPGTRLLVL.